This TCR beta chain came from a study of T cells in Graves' hyperthyroidism and ophthalmopathy. Study overall: Once the initial diagnosis was made, peripheral blood was obtained before any treatment.

No ophthalmopathy progression within 18 months constituted stable Graves' hyperthyroidism. Diagnosis of hyperthyroidism was new in patients aged 18 to 65, and its duration was under 2 months. Amplified TCR beta CDR3 regions derived from RNA transcripts. With the HTBI primer set, the TCR CDR3 went through a first round of RT-PCR. One entry per CDR3 protein, called by TCRdb with MiXCR from the multiplex PCR reads. Of 650,000 to 750,000 distinct CDR3 sequences in the sample, 12% to 15% were seen once. Whole-study results and caveats: Clonotypes that were expanded in thyroid above 0.001 mostly appeared in blood too.

CDR1 is MDHEN, CDR2 SYDVKM, per germline. This CDR3 has 15 amino acids. With V trimmed by 4 bases and J by 3 bases, 8 bases remained unmatched. This clonotype was seen many times. Its antigen is unknown. What was sequenced was blood. The sequence was collected from a woman between 18 and 29 years old with Graves' hyperthyroidism. The chain employs TRBV28 and TRBJ2-7; the match to TRBD1 covers 8 bases. CDR3 bases: TGTGCCAGCAGTTCCGCCGGGACAGGCGGCTACGAGCAGTACTTC. It translates to CASSSAGTGGYEQYF.